The 24 T cell receptor beta chains in this list originate from one sample, sequenced in a study of T cell changes during pregnancy in multiple sclerosis. Assay used: immunoSEQ multiplex PCR; TCRdb lists only in-frame clones, some missing. The sample lists approximately 63,000 clones; roughly nine tenths were seen once. Sequencing was performed on peripheral blood, taken after pregnancy. These receptor sequences come from a female donor in good health, enrolled as a control in a pregnancy study.

The chain joins TRBV4-3 to TRBJ2-3; 11 bases align to TRBD1. V dropped 3 bases and J dropped 5; count of bases not matched to a gene: 4. Germline V gene lookup returns CDR1 LGHNA and CDR2 YSLEER. This CDR3 is built from 15 residues. This CDR3 reads CASSQGTGGVDTQYF. The CDR3 DNA reads TGCGCCAGCAGCCAGGGGACAGGGGGTGTAGATACGCAGTATTTT.

The genes are TRBV7-6 and TRBJ2-1, with 7 bases that match TRBD2. J gave up 3 bases and V 1 base, and 12 bases lay outside the gene matches. Germline loops: CDR1 SGHVS, CDR2 FNYEAQ. The CDR3 contains 18 residues. The CDR3 DNA follows: TGTGCCAGCAGCTTAGGTTGGGCAAGCGGGGAGTTCTACAATGAGCAGTTCTTC. It encodes CASSLGWASGEFYNEQFF.

This clone has just one count. V and J are TRBV4-2 and TRBJ2-7, with D possibly matching TRBD2 (5 bases). The germline V gene encodes CDR1 LGHNA and CDR2 YNFKEQ. V was shortened by 5 bases and J by 0 bases, with 11 bases between the two germline ends. This CDR3 spans 14 amino acids. This chain's CDR3 is CASSEDSSSYEQYF. In DNA, the CDR3 is TGTGCCAGCAGCGAGGACTCCAGCTCCTACGAGCAGTACTTC.

This clone has just a few counts. The chain is built from TRBV29-1 and TRBJ1-2; D gene ambiguous. V lost 7 bases, J lost 5 bases, and 8 bases lay in between. The CDR3 spans 10 residues. The germline V gene has CDR1 SQVTM and CDR2 ANQGSEA. Written as DNA, the CDR3 is TGCAGCGCAGGAAGTTATGGCTACACCTTC. Its translation is CSAGSYGYTF.

This clone has only one observation. CDR3 in amino acids: CASSLTAGGPTDTQYF. The CDR3, as DNA: TGTGCCAGCAGTTTAACAGCGGGGGGCCCCACAGATACGCAGTATTTT. The chain has TRBV6-5 and TRBJ2-3; 9 positions agree with TRBD2. Germline CDR1 is MNHEY and CDR2 is SVGAGI. Trimming removed 4 bases from V and 2 bases from J; junction bases left unmatched: 7. The CDR3 sequence is 16 residues long.

This clone was counted between two and nine times. This chain uses TRBV6-4 with TRBJ2-2; perhaps TRBD1 as D (6 bases). V dropped 7 bases and J dropped 3 bases, with 12 bases sitting between them. The CDR3 loop spans 14 amino acids. The germline V gene has CDR1 MRHNA and CDR2 SNTAGT. CDR3 region: CASTAGVDTGELFF. CDR3 coding DNA: TGTGCCAGCACGGCAGGGGTGGACACCGGGGAGCTGTTTTTT.

The genes are TRBV5-1 and TRBJ2-7, with 12 bases fitting TRBD2. The V and J ends lost 2 bases and 3 bases, in that order; junction bases with no gene match: 12. Germline V gene sequence: CDR1 SGHRS, CDR2 YFSETQ. CDR3 length: 18 residues. The CDR3 region has the DNA TGCGCCAGCAGCTTAGACCGGACTAGCGGGGTGAGGGGCTACGAGCAGTACTTC. Protein: CASSLDRTSGVRGYEQYF.

This rearrangement joins TRBV7-2 to TRBJ2-2, with 9 bases identical to TRBD2. CDR3 length: 16 residues. Trimming removed 4 bases from V and 3 bases from J; junction bases left unmatched: 6. CDR1 is SGHTA and CDR2 is FQGNSA in the germline V gene. The CDR3 sequence is CASSSPLAGYTGELFF. CDR3 coding DNA: TGTGCCAGCAGCTCGCCGCTAGCGGGGTACACCGGGGAGCTGTTTTTT.

V is TRBV4-3 and J is TRBJ2-3; D gene uncertain. CDR1 and CDR2 from the germline V gene are LGHNA and YSLEER. V was pared by 1 base and J by 1 base, with 9 bases between. The CDR3 sequence is 15 residues long. CDR3 nucleotide sequence: TGCGCCAGCAGCCAAGCTGTCTATGGCACAGATACGCAGTATTTT. As protein: CASSQAVYGTDTQYF.

The chain employs TRBV7-3 and TRBJ2-2; 9 nucleotides line up with TRBD1. Per germline, CDR1 SGHTA and CDR2 FQGTGA. Trimming took 4 bases from V and 3 from J; bases not matched to a gene: 3. There are 15 residues in the CDR3. The CDR3 DNA sequence: TGTGCCAGCAGCTCCACAGGGGGCCACACCGGGGAGCTGTTTTTT. Residues: CASSSTGGHTGELFF.

The chain has TRBV5-1 and TRBJ1-2; D perhaps matches TRBD1 (6 bases). V was trimmed by 4 bases and J by 3 bases, leaving 13 bases between them. CDR3 length equals 14 residues. Germline CDR1 SGHRS, CDR2 YFSETQ. This CDR3 reads CASSPRAGDYGYTF. DNA of the CDR3: TGCGCCAGCAGCCCGAGGGCAGGGGACTATGGCTACACCTTC. Together with reference TRBV5-1 and TRBJ1-2, the CDR3 gives the full variable domain: KAGVTQTPRYLIKTRGQQVTLSCSPISGHRSVSWYQQTPGQGLQFLFEYFSETQRNKGNFPGRFSGRQFSNSRSEMNVSTLELGDSALYLCASSPRAGDYGYTFGSGTRLTVV.

The rearrangement links TRBV10-2 to TRBJ1-4; weak D call: TRBD1 (5 bases). The CDR3 is 14 residues long. V lost 4 bases and J 12 bases, leaving 18 bases between the germline ends. Germline CDR1 is WSHSY and CDR2 is SAAADI. This chain's CDR3 is CASSGVRKGVELFF. The CDR3 bases are TGCGCCAGCAGTGGGGTGAGGAAAGGGGTAGAACTGTTTTTT.

The genes are TRBV27 and TRBJ1-2, with D tentatively TRBD1 (6 bases). The ends were cut back, 6 bases at V and 7 bases at J, with 15 bases in the middle. CDR1 is MNHEY, CDR2 SMNVEV, per germline (reference sequence). The CDR3 consists of 13 residues. CDR3 nucleotides: TGTGCCAGCAGCCAGGCAGGGGAAAGTGGCTACACCTTC. It translates to CASSQAGESGYTF.

CDR3 in amino acids: CASSLPQGTNSPLHF. CDR3 nucleotides: TGTGCCAGCAGCTTGCCCCAGGGCACTAATTCACCCCTCCACTTT. The chain has TRBV5-6 and TRBJ1-6; D possibly corresponds to TRBD1 (5 bases). The length of the CDR3 is 15 residues. Looked up from germline, CDR1 is SGHDT and CDR2 is YYEEEE. Trimming took 1 base from V and 6 from J, leaving 11 bases between them.

The genes are TRBV4-3 and TRBJ1-3; TRBD1 matches at 9 bases. The CDR3 has 17 residues. V lost 4 bases, J lost 4 bases, and 11 bases stayed unmatched. Germline-derived CDR1 and CDR2 are LGHNA and YSLEER. The CDR3 loop reads CASSRERQGDWGNTIYF. In DNA, the CDR3 is TGCGCCAGCAGCCGAGAACGACAGGGGGATTGGGGAAACACCATATATTTT.

This rearrangement joins TRBV7-9 to TRBJ2-5, with D uncertain. Germline V gene lookup returns CDR1 SEHNR and CDR2 FQNEAQ (reference sequence). Trimming pared 1 base from V and 3 bases from J, leaving 6 bases between. The CDR3 is 13 amino acids. CDR3 DNA sequence: TGTGCCAGCAGCTTAGTTACAGAAGAGACCCAGTACTTC. It specifies CASSLVTEETQYF.

V is TRBV7-2 and J is TRBJ2-7; 10 bases fit TRBD2. The V gene end was trimmed by 4 bases and the J gene end by 0 bases; junction bases not matched to a gene: 12. This CDR3 is built from 18 residues. From germline, CDR1 is SGHTA and CDR2 FQGNSA. As DNA, the CDR3 is TGTGCCAGCAGCTCTTTAGCGGGGGGCAATGCGCGCTCCTACGAGCAGTACTTC. It encodes CASSSLAGGNARSYEQYF. Complete variable domain (other parts from reference TRBV7-2 and TRBJ2-7): GAGVSQSPSNKVTEKGKDVELRCDPISGHTALYWYRQSLGQGLEFLIYFQGNSAPDKSGLPSDRFSAERTGGSVSTLTIQRTQQEDSAVYLCASSSLAGGNARSYEQYFGPGTRLTVT.

The rearrangement links TRBV12-5 to TRBJ2-1; 11 bases are shared with TRBD2. The CDR3 sequence is 19 residues long. The germline CDR1 and CDR2 sequences are LGHNT and FRNRAP. V lost 0 bases, J lost 3 bases, and 10 bases stayed unmatched. The CDR3 DNA follows: TGTGCTAGTGGTTTGGTACGGCTAGCGGGGGGTCCCCTCTACAATGAGCAGTTCTTC. This gives the protein CASGLVRLAGGPLYNEQFF.

The chain has TRBV9 and TRBJ1-4, with 7 bases matching TRBD1. Germline CDR1 and CDR2: SGDLS and YYNGEE. This CDR3 spans 15 amino acids. The V and J ends lost 1 base and 0 bases, in that order; junction bases with no gene match: 0. Here the CDR3 reads CASSVQGATNEKLFF. The CDR3 coding sequence is TGTGCCAGCAGCGTACAGGGGGCAACTAATGAAAAACTGTTTTTT.

V and J are TRBV5-1 and TRBJ1-1, with D tentatively TRBD1 (5 bases). The CDR3 extends over 14 amino acids. Germline V gene data show CDR1 as SGHRS and CDR2 as YFSETQ. V was cut by 0 bases and J by 1 base, with 7 bases left in between. The CDR3 loop is CASSLEGENTEAFF. The CDR3 bases are TGCGCCAGCAGCTTGGAAGGGGAGAACACTGAAGCTTTCTTT.

The CDR3 reads CASSKLTGKINTIYF. For the CDR3, the DNA is TGTGCCAGCAGCAAATTGACAGGGAAGATCAACACCATATATTTT. This rearrangement joins TRBV14 to TRBJ1-3; 7 bases line up with TRBD1. CDR1 and CDR2 (germline): SGHDN, FVKESK. After removal of 5 bases from V and 7 bases from J, the junction contained 11 bases not matched to a gene. The CDR3 spans 15 residues.

The chain couples TRBV5-1 to TRBJ2-7, with D possibly TRBD1 on 6 matching bases. The CDR3 has 17 amino acids. Germline CDR1 is SGHRS and CDR2 is YFSETQ. The V and J ends lost 8 bases and 9 bases respectively, with 33 bases between them. Written as DNA, the CDR3 is TGCGCCAGGAACCCTAGGGACAATCCTTTGGGCCTTGAAGGGCAGTACTTC. Translation gives CARNPRDNPLGLEGQYF.

V gene TRBV18 combines with J gene TRBJ2-1; TRBD1 might be the D (6 bases). The CDR3 runs 16 residues. Germline assignment: CDR1 KGHSH and CDR2 LQKENI. Trimming took off 0 bases at V and 7 bases at J, with 16 bases between the two ends. The CDR3 is CASSPPLQGKGNEQFF. CDR3 nucleotide sequence: TGTGCCAGCTCACCACCGTTACAGGGAAAAGGGAATGAGCAGTTCTTC.

The chain has TRBV9 and TRBJ1-1; D perhaps matches TRBD1 (5 bases). Trimming pared 2 bases from V and 4 bases from J, leaving 18 bases between. Germline V CDR1 and CDR2: SGDLS, YYNGEE. This CDR3 has 16 amino acids. The CDR3 loop is CASSVRGGAGSTEAFF. CDR3 bases: TGTGCCAGCAGCGTGAGGGGAGGGGCAGGGAGCACTGAAGCTTTCTTT.